Shown below are 6 T cell receptor beta chains from a single sample sequenced in a study of T cells in Graves' hyperthyroidism and ophthalmopathy. The source material, RNA transcripts, was used to amplify TCR beta CDR3 regions. Primed by the HTBI set, a first-round RT-PCR was run on the TCR CDR3. TCRdb ran MiXCR on the multiplex PCR reads and lists one entry per CDR3 protein. This sample yields 650,000 to 750,000 distinct CDR3 sequences, of which 11% to 15% are seen a single time; roughly 10% belongs to the top ten. Sequencing used blood. Source of these receptors: a woman aged 18-29 years with Graves' hyperthyroidism.

This clonotype has ten or more counts. The V gene is TRBV2, the J gene TRBJ2-1; D remains unclear. Trimming took 7 bases from V and 0 from J, leaving 7 bases between them. The CDR3 runs 13 residues. Germline CDR1 SNHLY, CDR2 FYNNEI. The CDR3 sequence: CASKLSSYNEQFF. The DNA of the CDR3 is TGTGCCAGCAAGTTGAGCTCCTACAATGAGCAGTTCTTC.

This clonotype came up many times. The chain uses TRBV5-1 and TRBJ2-3; D gene uncertain. CDR1 SGHRS and CDR2 YFSETQ come from the germline V gene. This CDR3 contains 16 residues. V shed 4 bases and J shed 0 bases, with 15 bases lying between them. CDR3 in DNA: TGCGCCAGCAGCCTTGGCTCAGCCGGTAGCACAGATACGCAGTATTTT. Translated, it gives CASSLGSAGSTDTQYF.

This clonotype was seen more than once but under ten times. The chain carries TRBV5-1 and TRBJ2-3; D possibly corresponds to TRBD1 (5 bases). The germline V gene has CDR1 SGHRS and CDR2 YFSETQ. V was clipped by 3 bases and J by 9 bases, with 8 bases between them. The CDR3 totals 11 residues. For the CDR3, the DNA is TGCGCCAGCAGCTCAAGGGGAACGCAGTATTTT. Its translation: CASSSRGTQYF.

V is TRBV29-1 and J is TRBJ1-2; D remains unclear. The CDR3 spans 14 residues. V was shortened by 0 bases and J by 3 bases, with 11 bases between the two germline ends. Germline loops: CDR1 SQVTM, CDR2 ANQGSEA. The CDR3 nucleotides are TGCAGCGTTGAAGATCCCGATCTCGACTATGGCTACACCTTC. Amino acids: CSVEDPDLDYGYTF.

Many counts were recorded for this clonotype. This chain uses TRBV19 with TRBJ1-1; weak D call: TRBD1 (5 bases). CDR1 is LNHDA and CDR2 is SQIVND in the germline V gene (reference sequence). V lost 3 bases to trimming and J lost 1 base, with 18 bases between them. This CDR3 contains 17 residues. This CDR3 is CASSIVFYRGTNTEAFF. The DNA of the CDR3 is TGTGCCAGTAGTATTGTATTTTATAGGGGAACGAACACTGAAGCTTTCTTT.

In this sample, this clonotype turned up a few times. An end of the junction does not agree with germline; a read error may underlie this. V and J are TRBV3-1 and TRBJ2-7; 8 nucleotides line up with TRBD2. CDR3 length: 15 residues. The germline CDR1 and CDR2 sequences are LGHDT and YNNKEL (reference sequence). The CDR3 DNA follows: TGTGCCAGCAGCTGCGACCTAGCGGGTGCCTACGAGCAGTGCTTC. It translates to CASSCDLAGAYEQCF.